These T cell receptor beta chains were read from a single sample in a study of read filtering for tumor transcriptome and immune sequencing. TCRdb re-analysed the reads in MiXCR, keeping a single row per CDR3 protein. The data show 5,000 to 6,500 distinct CDR3 sequences, with about a quarter seen just once and roughly half held by the top ten. The sample was a population of CD138-negative cells sorted from bone marrow. These receptors were obtained from a donor aged 40 or over with multiple myeloma. Each CDR3 is given with its conserved first and last residue. Each record gives: clone size, D gene, J gene, V gene, CDR3 protein, CDR3 DNA. The D gene is left open where the match is weak. Expanded clones are given a class, and other clones once, few, many or no size at all.

>many|TRBD1|TRBJ1-6|TRBV6-5
CASSYQWTGTNSPLHF
TGTGCCAGCAGTTACCAGTGGACAGGGACAAATTCACCCCTCCACTTT
>many|.|TRBJ2-7|TRBV6-5
CASSSPGSYEQYF
TGTGCCAGCAGTAGTCCGGGTTCCTACGAGCAGTACTTC
>many|TRBD1|TRBJ1-3|TRBV30
CAWKKSSRGAGNTIYF
TGTGCCTGGAAAAAATCATCCAGGGGGGCTGGAAACACCATATATTTT
>few|TRBD1|TRBJ1-4|TRBV7-9
CASSTDEGAHEKLFF
TGTGCCAGCAGCACAGACGAGGGGGCTCATGAAAAACTGTTTTTT
>medium-sized|.|TRBJ1-1|TRBV6-2/TRBV6-3
CASIGRGAEAFF
TGTGCCAGCATCGGACGAGGGGCTGAAGCTTTCTTT
>.|.|TRBJ2-3|TRBV2
CASSEVTRVDSDTQYF
TGTGCCAGCAGTGAAGTTACGCGAGTGGACTCAGATACGCAGTATTTT
>many|TRBD1|TRBJ1-1|TRBV12-3/TRBV12-4
CASRRGQRTGTEAFF
TGTGCCAGCAGAAGGGGACAAAGGACAGGCACTGAAGCTTTCTTT
>.|.|TRBJ2-7|TRBV20-1
CSATSGPYYEQYF
TGCAGTGCTACTTCGGGACCCTACTACGAGCAGTACTTC
>medium-sized|.|TRBJ2-1|TRBV19
CASSIGQGSYNEQFF
TGTGCCAGTAGTATTGGTCAGGGGTCCTACAATGAGCAGTTCTTC
>.|.|TRBJ2-1|TRBV7-8
CASTSIQAYNEQFF
TGTGCCAGCACCTCGATACAGGCCTACAATGAGCAGTTCTTC
>many|TRBD2|TRBJ2-3|TRBV4-3
CASSPGGGTRTDTQYF
TGCGCCAGCAGCCCCGGGGGGGGAACTCGCACAGATACGCAGTATTTT
>many|TRBD2|TRBJ2-2|TRBV27
CASSGTSGITGELFF
TGTGCCAGCAGCGGGACTAGCGGGATTACCGGGGAGCTGTTTTTT
>few|.|TRBJ1-1|TRBV29-1
CSVEDLRREAFF
TGCAGCGTTGAAGATCTTCGTCGTGAAGCTTTCTTT
>.|.|TRBJ1-4|TRBV2
CASKSTQDSERLFF
TGTGCCAGCAAATCCACCCAAGACAGTGAAAGACTGTTTTTT
>many|.|TRBJ2-3|TRBV10-2
CASRHTQPLPWWEDATDTQYF
TGCGCCAGCAGACATACTCAACCTCTACCCTGGTGGGAGGATGCTACAGATACGCAGTATTTT
>many|.|TRBJ2-4|TRBV29-1
CSVDDWAKNIQYF
TGCAGCGTGGACGACTGGGCCAAAAACATTCAGTACTTC
>.|.|TRBJ2-3|TRBV20-1
CSARSDRSGTDTQYF
TGCAGTGCTAGGTCCGACAGGTCTGGTACAGATACGCAGTATTTT
>.|.|TRBJ2-7|TRBV7-9
CASSLAEVAHYPSYEQYF
TGTGCCAGCAGCTTAGCGGAGGTAGCGCACTACCCGTCCTACGAGCAGTACTTC
>once|.|TRBJ1-2|TRBV29-1
CSVEDLGQSQSGDGYTF
TGCAGCGTTGAAGATTTAGGACAGTCCCAAAGCGGGGATGGCTACACCTTC
>.|.|TRBJ2-3|TRBV15
CTISRREDSGTDTQYF
TGTACCATCAGCAGGAGGGAGGACTCAGGCACAGATACGCAGTATTTT
>many|.|TRBJ2-3|TRBV20-1
CSAKGPPEDTQYF
TGCAGTGCTAAGGGCCCCCCGGAAGATACGCAGTATTTT
>many|.|TRBJ2-5|TRBV7-2
CASSRFRETQYF
TGTGCCAGCAGCCGCTTTCGAGAGACCCAGTACTTC
>many|.|TRBJ2-7|TRBV20-1
CSADRAGGVYEQYF
TGCAGTGCAGACCGGGCGGGTGGGGTCTACGAGCAGTACTTC
>many|TRBD1|TRBJ1-4|TRBV6-5
CASSSGGTNEKLFF
TGTGCCAGCAGTTCAGGGGGCACTAATGAAAAACTGTTTTTT
>many|TRBD2|TRBJ2-3|TRBV7-2
CASSLWLAGGATSTDTQYF
TGTGCCAGCAGCTTATGGCTAGCGGGAGGGGCCACTAGCACAGATACGCAGTATTTT
>many|TRBD1|TRBJ2-3|TRBV24-1
CATSDWDSLTDTQYF
TGTGCCACCAGTGATTGGGACAGCTTAACAGATACGCAGTATTTT
>many|TRBD2|TRBJ2-3|TRBV20-1
CSARSILTSGAQADTQYF
TGCAGTGCTAGATCCATTCTCACTAGCGGGGCACAGGCAGATACGCAGTATTTT
>few|TRBD2|TRBJ2-1|TRBV4-3
CASSQERGGGSRSNEQFF
TGCGCCAGCAGCCAAGAGAGGGGCGGGGGATCCAGAAGCAATGAGCAGTTCTTC
>many|.|TRBJ2-7|TRBV6-5
CASRTPGPSSYEQYF
TGTGCCAGCAGAACCCCGGGACCGAGCTCCTACGAGCAGTATTTC
>many|.|TRBJ2-1|TRBV9
CASSVVAQYNEQFF
TGTGCCAGCAGCGTAGTGGCCCAATACAATGAGCAGTTCTTC
>many|TRBD2|TRBJ2-7|TRBV5-1
CASSDRPSGQEVEQYF
TGCGCCAGCAGCGACCGGCCTAGCGGACAAGAAGTCGAGCAGTACTTC
>once|.|TRBJ2-3|TRBV6-2/TRBV6-3
CASGERDGVDTQYF
TGTGCCAGCGGTGAACGGGACGGAGTAGATACGCAGTATTTT
>many|.|TRBJ2-2|TRBV4-3
CASSHNDATGELFF
TGCGCCAGCAGCCATAACGACGCAACCGGGGAGCTGTTTTTT
>many|.|TRBJ2-1|TRBV20-1
CSAKIGGPGNEQFF
TGCAGTGCTAAGATCGGGGGGCCTGGGAATGAGCAGTTCTTC
>many|.|TRBJ1-5|TRBV6-1
CASSEERKAGYSNQPQHF
TGTGCCAGCAGTGAAGAGAGAAAAGCGGGTTATAGCAATCAGCCCCAGCATTTT
>many|TRBD2|TRBJ2-1|TRBV20-1
CSARSGSLSNEQFF
TGCAGTGCCAGAAGCGGGAGTTTATCCAATGAGCAGTTCTTC
>large|.|TRBJ2-6|TRBV6-2/TRBV6-3
CASSATAPSGANVLTF
TGTGCCAGCAGTGCGACAGCCCCCTCTGGGGCCAACGTCCTGACTTTC
>few|.|TRBJ2-1|TRBV19
CARILSLPRGRNEQFF
TGTGCCAGGATTTTGTCCCTGCCTAGAGGGAGGAATGAGCAGTTCTTT
>few|.|TRBJ1-3|TRBV21-1
CASSEDRAAGNTIYF
TGTGCCAGCAGCGAGGACAGGGCGGCTGGAAACACCATATATTTT
>.|TRBD2|TRBJ2-1|TRBV12-3/TRBV12-4
CASSSLAGGGSDEQFF
TGTGCCAGCAGTTCACTAGCGGGGGGGGGCTCGGATGAGCAGTTCTTC
>many|TRBD1|TRBJ2-2|TRBV5-6
CASSLRPGTERAGELFF
TGTGCCAGCAGCTTACGACCCGGGACAGAACGCGCCGGGGAGCTGTTTTTT
>many|TRBD2|TRBJ2-4|TRBV7-3
CASSLTGTSGKNIQYF
TGTGCCAGCAGCTTAACCGGGACTAGCGGTAAAAACATTCAGTACTTC
>many|TRBD2|TRBJ2-1|TRBV7-2
CASSLVGTTFNEQFF
TGTGCCAGCAGCTTAGTTGGGACTACCTTCAATGAGCAGTTCTTC
>many|.|TRBJ2-1|TRBV5-1
CASSFLAGSSYNEQFF
TGCGCCAGCAGCTTTCTCGCGGGGAGCTCCTACAATGAGCAGTTCTTC
>many|.|TRBJ2-3|TRBV20-1
CSARPPDSHTDTQYF
TGCAGTGCTAGACCCCCGGATAGCCACACAGATACGCAGTATTTT
>.|.|TRBJ2-1|TRBV20-1
CSARERPKNEPFF
TGCAGTGCTAGAGAAAGACCGAAGAATGAGCCGTTCTTC
>many|TRBD1|TRBJ1-1|TRBV20-1
CSARGDREGTEAFF
TGCAGTGCTAGAGGGGACAGGGAGGGAACTGAAGCTTTCTTT
>many|TRBD1|TRBJ1-1|TRBV10-3
CAISRTGGEGTEAFF
TGTGCCATCAGTCGGACAGGGGGCGAAGGGACTGAAGCTTTCTTT
>many|TRBD2|TRBJ2-3|TRBV20-1
CSAGWREGRDTQYF
TGCAGTGCTGGATGGCGGGAGGGCCGAGATACGCAGTATTTT